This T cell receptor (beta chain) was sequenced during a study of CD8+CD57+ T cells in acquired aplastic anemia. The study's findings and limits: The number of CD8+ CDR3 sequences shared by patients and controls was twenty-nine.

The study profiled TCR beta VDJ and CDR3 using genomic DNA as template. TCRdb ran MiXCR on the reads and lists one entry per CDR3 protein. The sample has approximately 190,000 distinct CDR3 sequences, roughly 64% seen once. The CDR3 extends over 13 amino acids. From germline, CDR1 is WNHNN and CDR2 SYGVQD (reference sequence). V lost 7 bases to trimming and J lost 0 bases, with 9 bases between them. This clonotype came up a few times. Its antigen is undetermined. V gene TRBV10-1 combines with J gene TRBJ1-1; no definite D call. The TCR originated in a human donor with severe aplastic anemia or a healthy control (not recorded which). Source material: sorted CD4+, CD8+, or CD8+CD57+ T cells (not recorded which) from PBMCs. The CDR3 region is CASTKDLNTEAFF. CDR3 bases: TGCGCCAGCACGAAGGACCTGAACACTGAAGCTTTCTTT.